Each of the 9 T cell receptor beta chains below was sequenced from the same sample in a study of OX40 agonist ivuxolimab in advanced cancers. Libraries were prepared by immunoSEQ multiplex PCR; TCRdb keeps only in-frame clonotypes and omits some of them. This table holds 40,000 to 60,000 clones, approximately 81% found once. Sample: CD4+ or CD8+ T cells sorted from blood, taken in a trial of the OX40 agonist ivuxolimab. All receptors come from an adult with an advanced solid tumor such as melanoma, head and neck, liver or kidney cancer.

The chain recombines TRBV25-1 with TRBJ2-3; D is ambiguous. V dropped 6 bases and J dropped 2 bases, with 3 bases sitting between them. This CDR3 is 11 amino acids long. CDR1 is MGHDK, CDR2 SYGVNS, per germline. The chain's CDR3 is CASSITDTQYF. The CDR3 nucleotides read TGTGCCAGCAGCATCACAGATACGCAGTATTTT.

This sequence joins TRBV7-9 and TRBJ1-1, with D maybe TRBD1 (5 bases). Trimming left V 2 bases short and J 4 bases short, with 23 bases between. This CDR3 is built from 18 residues. CDR1 and CDR2 from the germline V gene are SEHNR and FQNEAQ (reference sequence). The CDR3: CASSLNGAGDSAVTEAFF. The CDR3, as DNA: TGTGCCAGCAGCTTAAACGGAGCCGGCGACAGTGCTGTCACTGAAGCTTTCTTT.

The gene calls are TRBV9 and TRBJ2-5; TRBD2 aligns across 14 bases. Germline CDR1 and CDR2: SGDLS and YYNGEE. Trimming took 4 bases from V and 1 from J; bases not matched to a gene: 9. The CDR3 is 18 residues long. In DNA form, the CDR3 reads TGTGCCAGCAGCTTACGACTAGCGGGGGGGCCGGGCCAAGAGACCCAGTACTTC. The encoded protein is CASSLRLAGGPGQETQYF.

The genes are TRBV14 and TRBJ1-2; D is unresolved. Germline CDR1 SGHDN, CDR2 FVKESK. The CDR3 loop spans 13 amino acids. Trimming removed 0 bases at V and 8 bases at J, with 10 bases between. This CDR3 reads CASSQDLGYGYTF. In nucleotides, the CDR3 is TGTGCCAGCAGCCAAGATTTGGGCTACGGCTACACCTTC.

The chain links TRBV6-1 to TRBJ2-1; 14 nucleotides match TRBD2. Germline trimming cut 10 bases from V and 7 bases from J; bases unmatched to any gene: 6. Germline loops: CDR1 MNHNS, CDR2 SASEGT. The CDR3 runs 14 residues. The CDR3 DNA is TGTGCCACCGGGACTAGCGGGGGTATAAATGAGCAGTTCTTC. Protein product: CATGTSGGINEQFF.

For the CDR3, the DNA is TGTGCCAGCAGCGGACTAGTTGAAGATACGCAGTATTTT. Residues: CASSGLVEDTQYF. This chain joins TRBV7-6 and TRBJ2-3, with 7 positions matching TRBD2. This CDR3 contains 13 residues. Germline CDR1 and CDR2: SGHVS and FNYEAQ. V shed 5 bases, J shed 5 bases, and the junction held 4 bases outside the gene matches.

The chain couples TRBV19 to TRBJ2-2, with D tentatively TRBD1 (6 bases). CDR3 length: 13 amino acids. Trimming removed 5 bases at V and 6 bases at J, with 10 bases between. Germline-derived CDR1 and CDR2 are LNHDA and SQIVND (reference sequence). CDR3 sequence: CASSVQGSGELFF. The DNA for the CDR3 is TGTGCCAGTAGTGTACAGGGTTCCGGGGAGCTGTTTTTT.

This clone turned up a few times. The chain links TRBV21-1 to TRBJ1-3; the DNA was not compared with TRBD1, the D call given in the table. TRBV21-1 is a known pseudogene. CDR3 length equals 16 residues. DNA of the CDR3: TGTGCCAGCAGCAAAGCGCAACAGGTCGGGGGAAACACCATATATTTT. Translation: CASSKAQQVGGNTIYF.

The rearrangement links TRBV10-3 to TRBJ2-5, with 10 bases that match TRBD2. With V trimmed by 10 bases and J by 5 bases, 13 bases remained unmatched. The CDR3 spans 15 residues. In germline, CDR1 is ENHRY, CDR2 SYGVKD. This CDR3 is CATGRAGGPSETQYF. CDR3 nucleotides: TGTGCCACCGGGAGAGCGGGAGGGCCTTCGGAGACCCAGTACTTC.